What follows are 21 T cell receptor beta chains derived from one specimen sequenced in a study of T cells in narcolepsy. Profiled with immunoSEQ multiplex PCR; TCRdb holds only in-frame clones, not every one. The profile covers 30,000 to 35,000 clones, with over 70% appearing a single time and about 4% taken by the ten largest. Material: memory (CD45RA-) CD4+ T cells from blood. These receptor sequences come from a human donor in good health.

The rearrangement uses TRBV19 and TRBJ2-3, with D maybe TRBD2 (5 bases). The V end lost 4 bases, the J end lost 4 bases, and 18 bases lay between the germline ends. CDR3 length equals 16 residues. Germline values: CDR1 LNHDA, CDR2 SQIVND (reference sequence). In DNA, the CDR3 is TGTGCCAGTAGTACACTCCAACCCACTAGGGCAGATACGCAGTATTTT. Translated, it gives CASSTLQPTRADTQYF. The entire variable domain, with the rest obtained from reference TRBV19 and TRBJ2-3, is as follows: DGGITQSPKYLFRKEGQNVTLSCEQNLNHDAMYWYRQDPGQGLRLIYYSQIVNDFQKGDIAEGYSVSREKKESFPLTVTSAQKNPTAFYLCASSTLQPTRADTQYFGPGTRLTVL.

This clone was recorded a few times. The chain employs TRBV18 and TRBJ2-3, with 7 bases aligning to TRBD1. Losses at the gene ends were 5 bases for V and 2 bases for J; bases not matched to a gene: 7. From germline, CDR1 is KGHSH and CDR2 LQKENI. CDR3 length: 15 amino acids. The CDR3 coding sequence is TGTGCCAGCTCAACGACGGGACAGAACACAGATACGCAGTATTTT. This sequence encodes CASSTTGQNTDTQYF.

The chain combines TRBV9 with TRBJ2-2, with unresolved D. With 5 bases removed from V and 6 bases from J, the gap between germline ends came to 8 bases. This CDR3 contains 12 residues. The germline gives CDR1 SGDLS, CDR2 YYNGEE. The CDR3 spells CASSALAGELFF. The CDR3 DNA follows: TGTGCCAGCAGTGCTCTAGCCGGGGAGCTGTTTTTT.

This clone was recorded only once. The chain is built from TRBV29-1 and TRBJ2-3; 7 nucleotides match TRBD2. After removal of 7 bases from V and 0 bases from J, the junction contained 1 base not matched to a gene. The V gene's germline CDR1 is SQVTM and CDR2 ANQGSEA. This CDR3 region has 12 residues. CDR3 residues: CSGGGSTDTQYF. DNA of the CDR3: TGCAGCGGGGGGGGTAGCACAGATACGCAGTATTTT.

The CDR3 DNA follows: TGTGCCAGCAGCTTCGGACTAGCGGGAAATTACGAGCAGTACTTC. Its protein product is CASSFGLAGNYEQYF. The chain employs TRBV7-7 and TRBJ2-7; 12 bases line up with TRBD2. The junction had 4 bases not matched to a gene; V was cut back by 3 bases and J by 4 bases. This CDR3 spans 15 amino acids. From germline, CDR1 is SSHAT and CDR2 FNYEAQ (reference sequence).

This chain connects TRBV7-9 to TRBJ2-1; TRBD2 matches at 7 bases. Germline CDR1 reads SEHNR; CDR2 reads FQNEAQ (reference sequence). The CDR3 runs to 16 residues. V gave up 5 bases and J gave up 5 bases; unmatched junction bases: 12. DNA for the CDR3: TGTGCCAGCAGCCCCCCGGGGAGCGGGATCCACAATGAGCAGTTCTTC. Its protein is CASSPPGSGIHNEQFF. Looking up the rest from reference TRBV7-9 and TRBJ2-1 gives the full variable domain: DTGVSQNPRHKITKRGQNVTFRCDPISEHNRLYWYRQTLGQGPEFLTYFQNEAQLEKSRLLSDRFSAERPKGSFSTLEIQRTEQGDSAMYLCASSPPGSGIHNEQFFGPGTRLTVL.

This clone was found once. One end of the junction does not line up with germline, which may come from a read error. The chain combines TRBV19 with TRBJ2-5; 15 nucleotides line up with TRBD2. The CDR3 totals 14 residues. Germline values: CDR1 LNHDA, CDR2 SQIVND (reference sequence). The CDR3 DNA reads as TGTGCCAGTAGTACGGGACTAGCGGGAGGACTTCGAGACTTC. This sequence encodes CASSTGLAGGLRDF.

The J gene is TRBJ1-3, the V gene TRBV30; TRBD1 matches at 7 bases. J lost 3 bases, V lost 0 bases, and 2 bases had no gene match. The CDR3 is 14 amino acids. The germline V gene encodes CDR1 GTSNPN and CDR2 SVGIG (reference sequence). CDR3 DNA sequence: TGTGCCTGGAGTGTAGCAGGGGGTGGAAACACCATATATTTT. Translating gives CAWSVAGGGNTIYF.

The chain carries TRBV10-3 and TRBJ2-6; 7 nucleotides agree with TRBD1. Losses at the gene ends were 6 bases for V and 0 bases for J; bases not matched to a gene: 5. Germline loops: CDR1 ENHRY, CDR2 SYGVKD. The CDR3 has 16 amino acids. The CDR3 sequence is CAIRGQTSSGANVLTF. As DNA, the CDR3 is TGTGCCATCAGGGGACAGACCTCCTCTGGGGCCAACGTCCTGACTTTC.

The chain carries TRBV7-9 and TRBJ2-1; a possible D gene is TRBD1 (6 bases). The CDR3 runs 16 residues. CDR1 and CDR2 (germline): SEHNR, FQNEAQ (reference sequence). The V and J ends lost 2 bases and 3 bases respectively, with 14 bases between them. The CDR3: CASSLRGQSVYNEQFF. The CDR3 DNA follows: TGTGCCAGCAGCTTACGCGGACAGAGCGTCTACAATGAGCAGTTCTTC.

This clone was recorded once. J is TRBJ2-7 and V is TRBV7-2, with 8 bases fitting TRBD2. Germline lookup yields CDR1 SGHTA and CDR2 FQGNSA. V lost 3 bases, J lost 4 bases, and 5 bases stayed unmatched. This CDR3 is 14 amino acids long. This CDR3 reads CASSFTTSEYEQYF. CDR3 bases: TGTGCCAGCAGCTTTACGACTAGCGAGTACGAGCAGTACTTC.

This clone was counted once. The chain uses TRBV6-1 and TRBJ2-1; no clear D gene. The length of the CDR3 is 12 residues. The germline CDR1 and CDR2 sequences are MNHNS and SASEGT. Deletions cut 5 bases from V and 3 bases from J, with 5 bases between. The CDR3: CASSIVYNEQFF. CDR3 nucleotide sequence: TGTGCCAGCAGTATCGTCTACAATGAGCAGTTCTTC.

V and J are TRBV5-1 and TRBJ1-5, with D possibly matching TRBD1 (5 bases). Trimming left V 4 bases short and J 5 bases short, with 22 bases between. This CDR3 region has 17 residues. Per the germline V gene, CDR1 is SGHRS and CDR2 is YFSETQ. The CDR3 bases are TGCGCCAGCAGCCCGGGGACCGGACTCCACATAGATCAGCCCCAGCATTTT. Protein sequence: CASSPGTGLHIDQPQHF.

This clone was seen a few times. The chain joins TRBV7-9 to TRBJ2-2; D call uncertain. V was clipped by 4 bases and J by 6 bases, with 9 bases between them. The germline gives CDR1 SEHNR, CDR2 FQNEAQ (reference sequence). The CDR3 is 13 residues long. The CDR3 region has the DNA TGTGCCAGCAGCTCCTACTCCCCCGGGGAGCTGTTTTTT. Translation: CASSSYSPGELFF.

V usage is TRBV19 and J usage is TRBJ2-5; 10 bases match TRBD2. Trimming cost V 4 bases and J 5 bases; bases outside gene matches: 1. Germline CDR1 reads LNHDA; CDR2 reads SQIVND (reference sequence). CDR3 length: 13 residues. DNA of the CDR3: TGTGCCAGTAGTAGTAGCGGGAGGGAGACCCAGTACTTC. It encodes CASSSSGRETQYF.

The chain links TRBV5-4 to TRBJ2-7; the match to TRBD1 covers 11 bases. This CDR3 has 15 residues. Trimming took 5 bases from V and 2 from J; bases not matched to a gene: 6. CDR1 SGHNT and CDR2 YYREEE come from the germline V gene (reference sequence). As DNA, the CDR3 is TGTGCCAGCAGTCACGGACAGGGGGCCCCCTACGAGCAGTACTTC. Translated: CASSHGQGAPYEQYF.

This sequence joins TRBV9 and TRBJ1-6; D not certain. Germline loops: CDR1 SGDLS, CDR2 YYNGEE. This CDR3 spans 13 amino acids. V was trimmed by 1 base and J by 7 bases, leaving 6 bases between them. The CDR3 is CASSVLGNSPLHF. CDR3 nucleotide sequence: TGTGCCAGCAGCGTATTAGGGAATTCACCCCTCCACTTT.

The chain links TRBV11-2 to TRBJ1-3, with 7 bases that match TRBD1. The junction had 8 bases not matched to a gene; V was cut back by 5 bases and J by 1 base. The germline V gene encodes CDR1 SGHAT and CDR2 FQNNGV. This CDR3 comprises 16 residues. The CDR3 bases are TGTGCCAGCAGCCAGCTACAGGGGAAGTCTGGAAACACCATATATTTT. Amino acids: CASSQLQGKSGNTIYF.

The chain carries TRBV29-1 and TRBJ1-4; 8 bases match TRBD1. V trimming: 5 bases; J trimming: 6 bases; junction bases outside the gene matches: 5. The CDR3 sequence is 13 residues long. CDR1 and CDR2 (germline): SQVTM, ANQGSEA. As DNA, the CDR3 is TGCAGCGTTCTTGGACAGGGAGATGAAAAACTGTTTTTT. As protein: CSVLGQGDEKLFF.

The rearrangement joins TRBV5-6 to TRBJ2-2; 12 nucleotides align to TRBD2. After removal of 4 bases from V and 5 bases from J, the junction contained 6 bases not matched to a gene. CDR1 SGHDT and CDR2 YYEEEE come from the germline V gene. This CDR3 has 16 amino acids. CDR3 in DNA: TGTGCCAGCAGCCCACTAGCGGGAGGATCGACCGGGGAGCTGTTTTTT. As protein: CASSPLAGGSTGELFF.

The CDR3 reads CASTQGSRNNYANEKLFF. The CDR3 coding sequence is TGTGCCAGCACCCAGGGCAGCAGGAACAACTACGCTAATGAAAAACTGTTTTTT. The chain combines TRBV5-6 with TRBJ1-4; D perhaps matches TRBD1 (5 bases). CDR1 is SGHDT and CDR2 is YYEEEE in the germline V gene. With 6 bases removed from V and 3 bases from J, the gap between germline ends came to 24 bases. CDR3 length: 18 amino acids.